Listed here is a single TCR beta chain. This clone was counted a single time. Its recognized antigen is unknown. Per-nucleotide qualities are absent, and no much larger clonotype sits a single base away. Library method: the immunoSEQ multiplex PCR assay. RNA was extracted from all samples and reverse transcribed into cDNA, which served as template for TCR sequencing. SuperScript III was used for first-strand cDNA synthesis, primed with a 2:1 mix of oligo-dT and random hexamers. A synthetic immune receptor repertoire was used to measure amplification bias, and any remaining bias was corrected computationally. Regarding the original processing steps: Raw reads were preprocessed to remove errors, and CDR3 was defined according to IMGT conventions as the region from the conserved cysteine to phenylalanine. Clonality was computed as 1 minus the Shannon entropy, with the entropy normalized by log2 of the number of productive unique TCRs. Scalp TCRbeta sequences were cross-referenced with sorted blood CD4 and CD8 repertoires so that the CD4 or CD8 identity of scalp clones could be inferred. The clones in this table, taken by TCRdb from immuneACCESS, are in-frame only. Not every clone is retained; where verified, under half of the shortfall comes from an unresolved V gene, and the cause of the rest is unknown. V and J calls and clone size are copied from that table; D and trimming were computed from the DNA. The sample table lists around 100,000 clones, around three fifths of them with a count of one. The top ten clones comprise about 12% of the sample.

This record comes from a study of CD8+ T cells in alopecia areata (dated by TCRdb to the late 2010s). For the study in its entirety: Treated patients were enrolled in an open-label pilot trial of oral tofacitinib, 5 to 10 mg twice daily, for moderate-to-severe alopecia areata. In treated patients, disease severity was measured using the SALT score, which gives the percentage of scalp surface area affected. Biopsies were taken from tofacitinib-treated patients at baseline and again at 4 and 24 weeks into treatment, and several of those patients also had a later scalp biopsy. Clonality in the scalp was compared among normal scalp (n=4), patchy alopecia areata scalp (n=8), and alopecia totalis/universalis scalp (n=8). RNA was extracted with the PAXgene miRNA kit for fixed scalp, the miRNeasy kit for PBMCs, and the RNeasy kit for mouse skin. High-throughput TCRbeta sequencing was used to examine T cell clonal expansion in alopecia areata in both the C3H/HeJ mouse model and human patients. Scalp tissue and sorted CD4+ and CD8+ peripheral blood T cells from patchy and totalis/universalis alopecia areata patients and from healthy controls were covered by human TCRbeta sequencing. TCRbeta CDR3 regions were amplified by immunoSEQ multiplex PCR with 35 Vbeta forward and 13 Jbeta reverse primers. Tofacitinib was given for 6 to 18 months, followed by 6 months of follow-up off drug to assess delayed response and recurrence.

V loses 3 bases, J loses 5 bases, and the germline ends lie 17 bases apart. From its cysteine to its phenylalanine, the CDR3 spans 16 amino acids. The CDR3 DNA has 48 bases and is translated from base 1. CDR1 and CDR2 (MNHEY, SMNVEV) derive from the germline V gene (reference sequence). The label giving this sample's time point can be read as: 20 to 30 weeks on oral tofacitinib. The sample's treatment or condition label, in plain terms: oral pan-JAK inhibitor, 5-10 mg twice daily. From alopecia areata patients, peripheral blood was collected along with lesional scalp punch biopsies. After PBMCs were isolated by density centrifugation and stained for CD3, CD4 and CD8, a FACSAria was used to sort CD4+ and CD8+ T cells. Study-wide conclusions, independent of this receptor: Many expanded lesional clones persisted in scalp and blood during tofacitinib treatment, which may partly explain relapse after stopping treatment. Because the treated cohort was small and had just a single nonresponder, larger studies are needed to establish links between baseline CD8+ expansion and response. Resident alphabeta T cells in normal human skin are also sequenced, complicating scalp TCR repertoire analysis, unlike mouse skin dominated by gammadelta T cells. Scalp clonality and the number of expanded CD8+ clones among the top 100 scalp clones were significantly decreased by tofacitinib. TCR sequences shared between patients were less clear than in mice, possibly partly because of HLA diversity in the patient population. Higher clonality and more expanded CD8+ clones were observed in lesional scalp than in normal scalp, particularly in alopecia totalis/universalis, a finding suggestive of antigenic drive.

This clonotype originated in a human donor with alopecia areata. Specimen: CD8+ T cells sorted from blood, collected at week 24, from a patient treated with tofacitinib. The chain links TRBV27 with TRBJ1-5, with the D gene uncertain. The base sequence is TGTGCCAGCAGTTTTGGAGCGGGGTATGGCGATCAGCCCCAGCATTTT. Its translation is CASSFGAGYGDQPQHF.